This TCR beta chain appears in the sequencing data of a study of blood T cell repertoires in COVID-19. There are 16 residues in the CDR3. Germline V gene lookup returns CDR1 ENHRY and CDR2 SYGVKD. Trimming at V came to 3 bases and at J to 1 base, leaving 7 bases not matched to a gene. Assay: immunoSEQ multiplex PCR; the TCRdb copy retains only in-frame clones and omits some. This table has some 190,000 clones, about nine tenths appearing once. This TCR was sampled from a man between 18 and 29 years old with active or convalescent COVID-19. The sequenced sample was peripheral blood. V usage is TRBV10-3 and J usage is TRBJ1-1; 8 positions agree with TRBD1. The CDR3 region has the DNA TGTGCCATCAGTGAAGCCCCAGGGGGCGGGAACACTGAAGCTTTCTTT. Amino acids: CAISEAPGGGNTEAFF.